This T cell receptor (beta chain) appears in the sequencing data of a study of shared clonotypes between healthy human individuals. Overall study context: A couple of female and a few male donors aged 18 to 49 were enrolled. Overall study findings and caveats: For naive CD4 cells, 5% to 6.5% of clonotypes were shared across a handful of donors. Sampling involved blood alone; tissue repertoires likely differ.

A deep-level run was used for the assay. This table comes from immunoSEQ multiplex PCR, and its TCRdb copy is limited to in-frame clones, with some not included. The table has roughly 1,500,000 clones, roughly 98.5% seen once; the top ten hold under 0.45%. Deletions cut 2 bases from V and 0 bases from J, with 17 bases between. Germline CDR1 SGHDN, CDR2 FVKESK. This CDR3 is built from 17 residues. In regard to this clone: Its specificity is unknown.

Sequencing used naive CD4+ T cells sorted from blood. Subset described: CD45RA+ positively selected. The origin of this receptor is a man in his thirties or forties in good health. The chain couples TRBV14 to TRBJ2-7; D gene unclear. The chain's CDR3 is CASSQIGSAISSYEQYF. The CDR3 DNA reads as TGTGCCAGCAGCCAAATAGGTTCAGCGATTAGCTCCTACGAGCAGTACTTC.